Below are 11 T cell receptor beta chains sequenced from a single sample in a study of post-analysis software for immune sequencing data. Researchers reported that TCR beta cDNA libraries carried unique molecular identifiers. MiXCR was run by TCRdb on the PCR reads, yielding one entry per CDR3 protein. The sample contains 150,000 to 200,000 distinct CDR3 sequences, 30% of which appear only once. General study findings and limits: A few TRBV segments appeared more often in patients than in controls, and TRBV5-6, TRBV5-1 and TRBV20-1 were among these.

These receptors lack a known antigen. The sequenced sample was blood. The receptors come from a girl between 5 and 17 years old with multiple sclerosis.

The chain is built from TRBV20-1 and TRBJ2-1; no clear D. CDR1 and CDR2 (germline): DFQATT, SNEGSKA (reference sequence). The CDR3 runs to 15 residues. The V end was cut by 1 base, the J end by 6 bases, with 16 bases between. The CDR3 DNA is TGCAGTGCTAGAGGGCTATCTCCCGGCGTCAATGAGCAGTTCTTC. Encoded protein: CSARGLSPGVNEQFF.

This clonotype was seen more than once but under ten times. The chain is built from TRBV7-2 and TRBJ2-1; D remains unclear. The last part of the DNA fits TRBJ2-7 better; the J call may be wrong. This CDR3 contains 16 residues. Germline V lookup: CDR1 SGHTA, CDR2 FQGNSA. The CDR3 DNA is TGTGCCAGCAGCTTAGAATTCGGGTGGAACTACAATGAGCAGTACTTC. It codes for CASSLEFGWNYNEQYF.

This clonotype was recorded at least ten times. The chain has TRBV20-1 and TRBJ2-5; tentatively, D is TRBD2 (6 bases). V shed 5 bases and J shed 2 bases, with 12 bases lying between them. CDR3 length equals 13 residues. Germline V gives CDR1 DFQATT, CDR2 SNEGSKA (reference sequence). Written as DNA, the CDR3 is TGCAGTGCTCCCGCCGGGGGACAAGAGACCCAGTACTTC. As protein: CSAPAGGQETQYF.

This clonotype turned up a few times. This chain links TRBV27 with TRBJ2-7; 9 bases are a match to TRBD1. Trimming cost V 8 bases and J 2 bases; bases outside gene matches: 10. This CDR3 comprises 15 residues. Per the germline V gene, CDR1 is MNHEY and CDR2 is SMNVEV (reference sequence). The CDR3 region has the DNA TGTGCCAGCTCCACCCGGGACAGGGCCACCTACGAGCAGTACTTC. Its translation: CASSTRDRATYEQYF.

This clonotype came up many times. The chain combines TRBV20-1 with TRBJ2-5, with no clear D. The germline gives CDR1 DFQATT, CDR2 SNEGSKA (reference sequence). The CDR3 extends over 13 amino acids. CDR3 loop: CRIAGGQGETQYF. CDR3 nucleotides: TGCAGAATTGCTGGCGGCCAAGGGGAGACCCAGTACTTC.

The table lists this clonotype with many counts. The chain employs TRBV5-1 and TRBJ2-7; 9 positions agree with TRBD2. There are 17 residues in the CDR3. The V gene end was trimmed by 4 bases and the J gene end by 3 bases; junction bases not matched to a gene: 14. Germline lookup yields CDR1 SGHRS and CDR2 YFSETQ. This chain's CDR3 is CASSTEPGLAGSYEQYF. The CDR3 bases are TGCGCCAGCAGCACCGAGCCGGGACTAGCAGGAAGCTACGAGCAGTACTTC. Variable domain in full (rest from reference TRBV5-1 and TRBJ2-7): KAGVTQTPRYLIKTRGQQVTLSCSPISGHRSVSWYQQTPGQGLQFLFEYFSETQRNKGNFPGRFSGRQFSNSRSEMNVSTLELGDSALYLCASSTEPGLAGSYEQYFGPGTRLTVT.

With respect to this clonotype: This sequence may be a read error, since a much larger clone differs from it by one base. The V call is TRBV11-2, the J call TRBJ2-3, with TRBD2 identical over 7 bases. Per germline, CDR1 SGHAT and CDR2 FQNNGV. The CDR3 covers 14 residues. CDR3 in amino acids: CAGSLGGRTDTQYF. The CDR3 DNA reads as TGTGCCGGCAGCTTGGGCGGGAGAACAGATACGCAGTATTTT. The entire variable domain, with the rest obtained from reference TRBV11-2 and TRBJ2-3, is as follows: EAGVAQSPRYKIIEKRQSVAFWCNPISGHATLYWYQQILGQGPKLLIQFQNNGVVDDSQLPKDRFSAERLKGVDSTLKIQPAKLEDSAVYLCAGSLGGRTDTQYFGPGTRLTVL.

This clonotype was observed once. Germline and junction disagree at one end, which may indicate a read error. This chain links TRBV13 with TRBJ2-1; perhaps D is TRBD1 or TRBD2 (5 bases each). This CDR3 has 15 residues. Germline loops: CDR1 PRHDT, CDR2 FYEKMQ (reference sequence). The CDR3: CASSLVGPHSNEQVF. CDR3 DNA: TGTGCCAGCAGCCTGGTGGGACCACACTCTAATGAGCAGGTCTTC.

This clonotype was seen many times. The CDR3 region is CASSVYGTGSYNEQFF. CDR3 nucleotides: TGTGCCAGCAGCGTATACGGGACAGGCTCCTACAATGAGCAGTTCTTC. The chain combines TRBV9 with TRBJ2-1; 8 bases match TRBD1. Trimming at V came to 1 base and at J to 0 bases, leaving 3 bases not matched to a gene. Looked up from germline, CDR1 is SGDLS and CDR2 is YYNGEE. CDR3 length equals 16 residues.

The chain links TRBV5-1 to TRBJ1-2; 8 nucleotides match TRBD1. Germline loops: CDR1 SGHRS, CDR2 YFSETQ. V dropped 4 bases and J dropped 4; count of bases not matched to a gene: 9. This CDR3 contains 15 residues. The CDR3 sequence: CASSPDRGRSYGYTF. The CDR3 DNA reads TGCGCCAGCAGCCCCGACAGGGGCCGAAGCTATGGCTACACCTTC. The variable domain in full, completed from reference TRBV5-1 and TRBJ1-2, reads KAGVTQTPRYLIKTRGQQVTLSCSPISGHRSVSWYQQTPGQGLQFLFEYFSETQRNKGNFPGRFSGRQFSNSRSEMNVSTLELGDSALYLCASSPDRGRSYGYTFGSGTRLTVV.

This clonotype was found a few times. The V call is TRBV28, the J call TRBJ2-5, with a possible D match to TRBD2 (6 bases). Trimming took off 8 bases at V and 5 bases at J, with 15 bases between the two ends. Germline V gene lookup returns CDR1 MDHEN and CDR2 SYDVKM. The CDR3 is 13 amino acids. The CDR3 DNA follows: TGTGCCAGCCGTGCGGGAAGTGGTGAGACCCAGTACTTC. Translation gives CASRAGSGETQYF.